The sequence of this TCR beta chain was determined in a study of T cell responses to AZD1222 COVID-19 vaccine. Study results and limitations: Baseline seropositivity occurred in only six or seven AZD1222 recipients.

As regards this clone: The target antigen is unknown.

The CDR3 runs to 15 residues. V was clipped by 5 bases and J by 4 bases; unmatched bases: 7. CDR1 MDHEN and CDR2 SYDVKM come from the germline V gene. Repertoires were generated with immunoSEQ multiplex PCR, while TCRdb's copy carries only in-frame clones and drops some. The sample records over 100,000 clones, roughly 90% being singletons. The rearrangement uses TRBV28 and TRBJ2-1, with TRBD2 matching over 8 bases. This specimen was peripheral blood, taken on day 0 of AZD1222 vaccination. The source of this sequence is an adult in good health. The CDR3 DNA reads TGTGCCAGCAGTCCACGGGGGGGCTGGTACAATGAGCAGTTCTTC. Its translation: CASSPRGGWYNEQFF.